Presented here are 9 T cell receptor beta chains from one specimen sequenced in a study of T cells in Graves' hyperthyroidism and ophthalmopathy. Authors of the study amplified TCR beta CDR3 regions from RNA transcripts. HTBI primers were the set used in a first-round RT-PCR of the TCR CDR3. TCRdb passed the multiplex PCR reads through MiXCR, listing each CDR3 protein once. The sample includes about 740,000 distinct CDR3 sequences, around 13% seen only once; the top ten take roughly 10%. The sequencing input was blood. The receptors stem from a young woman with Graves' hyperthyroidism.

This clonotype was found many times. The rearrangement links TRBV19 to TRBJ1-1; D call uncertain. The CDR3 sequence is 13 residues long. Per germline, CDR1 LNHDA and CDR2 SQIVND (reference sequence). The V gene lost 3 bases and the J gene lost 2 bases, with 7 bases spanning the gap. The DNA for the CDR3 is TGTGCCAGTAGTATCGCCGTTAACACTGAAGCTTTCTTT. Protein sequence: CASSIAVNTEAFF.

The table lists this clonotype with many counts. The rearrangement uses TRBV12-3 or TRBV12-4 and TRBJ1-2, with TRBD1 as a possible D gene (5 bases). V gave up 3 bases and J gave up 5 bases, with 13 bases separating them. This CDR3 has 14 residues. CDR3 DNA: TGTGCCAGCAGTTTGTCAGGGATTGGGTATGGCTACACCTTC. It translates to CASSLSGIGYGYTF.

Only a few counts were recorded for this clonotype. The rearrangement links TRBV20-1 to TRBJ2-3, with D possibly being TRBD1 or TRBD2 (5 bases each). CDR1 is DFQATT, CDR2 SNEGSKA, per germline (reference sequence). V was pared by 5 bases and J by 3 bases, with 12 bases between. The CDR3 loop spans 13 amino acids. CDR3 in amino acids: CSARRDGTDTQYF. The CDR3, as DNA: TGCAGTGCTCGCCGGGACGGAACAGATACGCAGTATTTT.

This clonotype was detected ten times or more. V usage is TRBV7-9 and J usage is TRBJ1-1; possible D gene TRBD1, 5 bases. Germline lookup yields CDR1 SEHNR and CDR2 FQNEAQ (reference sequence). Deletions cut 5 bases from V and 0 bases from J, with 10 bases between. The CDR3 has 14 amino acids. CDR3 residues: CASSPRGVNTEAFF. The CDR3 nucleotides read TGTGCCAGCAGCCCTCGGGGGGTGAACACTGAAGCTTTCTTT.

Many counts were recorded for this clonotype. The J gene is TRBJ1-5, the V gene TRBV28; the D gene is possibly TRBD1 (6 bases). The CDR3 runs to 12 residues. The germline gives CDR1 MDHEN, CDR2 SYDVKM. V was trimmed by 5 bases and J by 7 bases, leaving 9 bases between them. CDR3 nucleotides: TGTGCCAGCAGTCCGGGGGGCCAGCCCCAGCATTTT. Its translation is CASSPGGQPQHF.

This clonotype was counted between two and nine times. This chain uses TRBV4-1 with TRBJ1-1; D not certain. This CDR3 region has 15 residues. Trimming removed 0 bases from V and 0 bases from J, with 8 bases in between. Germline V gives CDR1 MGHRA, CDR2 YSYEKL. CDR3 sequence (DNA): TGCGCCAGCAGCCAAGAACCCTCAATGAACACTGAAGCTTTCTTT. Translation: CASSQEPSMNTEAFF.

This chain uses TRBV7-9 with TRBJ2-1, with D perhaps TRBD1 (6 bases). This CDR3 comprises 14 residues. The V end lost 3 bases, the J end lost 8 bases, and 14 bases lay between the germline ends. CDR1 and CDR2 from the germline V gene are SEHNR and FQNEAQ (reference sequence). The CDR3 DNA is TGTGCCAGCAGCTTTGGAACAGGGATGGATGAGCAGTTCTTC. Amino acid sequence: CASSFGTGMDEQFF.

The rearrangement links TRBV7-9 to TRBJ2-7; 9 bases line up with TRBD1. The length of the CDR3 is 15 residues. The trim removed 5 bases at V and 4 bases at J, leaving 9 bases unmatched. Germline CDR1 SEHNR, CDR2 FQNEAQ (reference sequence). For the CDR3, the DNA is TGTGCCAGCAGCCAAGGATCGGGACAGGGTTACGAGCAGTACTTC. Translated: CASSQGSGQGYEQYF. The variable domain in full, completed from reference TRBV7-9 and TRBJ2-7, reads DTGVSQNPRHKITKRGQNVTFRCDPISEHNRLYWYRQTLGQGPEFLTYFQNEAQLEKSRLLSDRFSAERPKGSFSTLEIQRTEQGDSAMYLCASSQGSGQGYEQYFGPGTRLTVT.

The sample holds one count of this clonotype. The genes are TRBV11-1 and TRBJ1-1; no definite D call. From germline, CDR1 is SGHAT and CDR2 FQDESV (reference sequence). The CDR3 is 16 amino acids. V was clipped by 5 bases and J by 0 bases, with 16 bases between them. The CDR3 sequence: CASSPMGLGLNTEAFF. The CDR3 region has the DNA TGTGCCAGCAGCCCCATGGGCCTGGGCCTGAACACTGAAGCTTTCTTT.